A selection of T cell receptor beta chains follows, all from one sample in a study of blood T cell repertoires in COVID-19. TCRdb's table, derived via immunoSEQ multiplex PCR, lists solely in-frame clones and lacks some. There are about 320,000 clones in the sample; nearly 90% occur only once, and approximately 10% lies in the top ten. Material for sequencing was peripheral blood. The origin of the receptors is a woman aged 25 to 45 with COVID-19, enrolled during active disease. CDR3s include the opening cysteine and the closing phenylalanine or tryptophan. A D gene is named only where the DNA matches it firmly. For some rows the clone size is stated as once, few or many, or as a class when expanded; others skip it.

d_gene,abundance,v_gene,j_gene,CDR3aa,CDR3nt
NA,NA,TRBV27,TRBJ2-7,CASSVRGRPPPYEQYF,TGTGCCAGCAGTGTAAGGGGTAGGCCCCCACCCTACGAGCAGTACTTC
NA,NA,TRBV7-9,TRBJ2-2,CASSRELTGELFF,TGTGCCAGCAGCCGAGAACTCACCGGGGAGCTGTTTTTT
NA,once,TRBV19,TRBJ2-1,CASKKLLNNEQFF,TGTGCCAGTAAAAAACTACTCAACAATGAGCAGTTCTTC
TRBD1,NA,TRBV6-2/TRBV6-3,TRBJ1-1,CASSPDRLTEAFF,TGTGCCAGCAGCCCGGACAGGCTCACTGAAGCTTTCTTT
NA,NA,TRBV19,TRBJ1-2,CASSSHSQGRSGYTF,TGTGCCAGTAGTAGCCACTCCCAGGGGCGTAGTGGCTACACCTTC
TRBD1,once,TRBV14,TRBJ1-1,CASSQVGRGRGTEAFF,TGTGCCAGCAGCCAAGTGGGCAGGGGGCGCGGCACTGAAGCTTTCTTT
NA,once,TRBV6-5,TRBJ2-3,CASSYSVQAVDTQYF,TGTGCCAGCAGTTACTCGGTGCAGGCCGTCGATACGCAGTATTTT
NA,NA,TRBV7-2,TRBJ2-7,CASSLVSGGSEQYF,TGTGCCAGCAGCTTAGTTTCGGGGGGCTCCGAGCAGTACTTC
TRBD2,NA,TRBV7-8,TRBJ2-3,CASSWKLAGVADTQYF,TGTGCCAGCAGCTGGAAACTAGCGGGGGTAGCGGATACGCAGTATTTT
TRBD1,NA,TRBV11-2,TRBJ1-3,CASSLDRGPGNTIYF,TGTGCCAGCAGCTTGGACAGGGGGCCTGGAAACACCATATATTTT
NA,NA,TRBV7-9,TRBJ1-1,CATSEGGTEAFF,TGTGCCACCTCGGAGGGTGGGACTGAAGCTTTCTTT
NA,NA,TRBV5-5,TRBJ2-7,CASSLVGTTLDYEQYF,TGTGCCAGCAGCTTGGTAGGGACAACCTTAGACTACGAGCAGTACTTC
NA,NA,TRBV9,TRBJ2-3,CASNPGSPDTQYF,TGTGCCAGCAACCCGGGAAGCCCAGATACGCAGTATTTT
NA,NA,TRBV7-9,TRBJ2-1,CASSPPLRTGVNEQFF,TGTGCCAGCAGCCCTCCGTTAAGGACTGGAGTAAATGAGCAGTTCTTC
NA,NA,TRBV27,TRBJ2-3,CASRRVDTQYF,TGTGCCAGCAGGAGAGTAGATACGCAGTATTTT
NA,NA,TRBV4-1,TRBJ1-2,CASSPAQGHYGYTF,TGCGCCAGCAGTCCAGCCCAGGGTCACTATGGCTACACCTTC
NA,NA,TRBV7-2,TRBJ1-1,CASSLRAGVNTEAFF,TGTGCCAGCAGCTTACGGGCAGGGGTGAACACTGAAGCTTTCTTT
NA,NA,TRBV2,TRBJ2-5,CASSVEWSRGGDF,TGTGCCAGCAGTGTAGAGTGGTCGCGGGGAGGTGACTTC
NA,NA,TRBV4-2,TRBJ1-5,CASSQEGSYQPQHF,TGTGCCAGCAGCCAAGAGGGCAGTTATCAGCCCCAGCATTTT
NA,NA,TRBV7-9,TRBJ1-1,CASLRTANVRGNTEAFF,TGTGCCAGCCTCAGGACGGCAAATGTGCGGGGGAACACTGAAGCTTTCTTT